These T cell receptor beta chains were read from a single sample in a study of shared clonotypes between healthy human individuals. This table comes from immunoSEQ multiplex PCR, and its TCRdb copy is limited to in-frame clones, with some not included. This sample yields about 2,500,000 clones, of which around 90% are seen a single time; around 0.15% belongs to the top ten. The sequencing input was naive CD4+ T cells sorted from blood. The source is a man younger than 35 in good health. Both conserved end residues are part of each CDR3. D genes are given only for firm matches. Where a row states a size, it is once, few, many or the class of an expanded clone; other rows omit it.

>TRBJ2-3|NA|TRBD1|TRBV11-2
CASSLGQWDRATTDTQYF
TGTGCCAGCAGCTTAGGACAGTGGGACAGGGCAACCACAGATACGCAGTATTTT
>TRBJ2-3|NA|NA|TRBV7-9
CASSPPRRQNTDTQYF
TGTGCCAGCAGCCCCCCTCGGCGGCAAAACACAGATACGCAGTATTTT
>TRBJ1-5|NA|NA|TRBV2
CASNDDPNQPQHF
TGTGCCAGCAACGACGACCCGAATCAGCCCCAGCATTTT
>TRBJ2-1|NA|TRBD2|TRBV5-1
CASSLELAGAYNEQFF
TGCGCCAGCAGCTTGGAACTAGCGGGGGCCTACAATGAGCAGTTCTTC
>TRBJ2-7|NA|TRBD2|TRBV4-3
CASSQGLAGVQYF
TGCGCCAGCAGCCAAGGGTTAGCGGGGGTGCAGTACTTC
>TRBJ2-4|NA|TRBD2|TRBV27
CASRGLAGGGIQYF
TGTGCCAGCAGAGGACTAGCGGGGGGTGGCATTCAGTACTTC
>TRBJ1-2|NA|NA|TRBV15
CATSRATPNGGYTF
TGTGCCACCAGCAGAGCTACACCGAATGGGGGCTACACCTTC
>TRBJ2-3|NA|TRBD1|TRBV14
CASSNPGQNTDTQYF
TGTGCCAGCAGCAATCCGGGACAGAACACAGATACGCAGTATTTT
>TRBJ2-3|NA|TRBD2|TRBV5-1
CASSPQLAGVDTQYF
TGCGCCAGCTCCCCCCAACTAGCGGGGGTGGATACGCAGTATTTT
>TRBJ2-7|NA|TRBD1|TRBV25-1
CASGLTGTYEQYF
TGTGCCAGCGGCCTGACAGGGACCTACGAGCAGTACTTC
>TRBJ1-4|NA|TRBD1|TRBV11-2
CASSWTGGSEKLFF
TGTGCCAGCAGCTGGACAGGGGGGAGTGAAAAACTGTTTTTT
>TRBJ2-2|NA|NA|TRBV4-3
CASRKSGAVNTGELFF
TGCGCCAGCAGGAAAAGTGGGGCTGTGAACACCGGGGAGCTGTTTTTT
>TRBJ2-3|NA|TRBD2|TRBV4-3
CASSQDFLAGGLGDTQYF
TGCGCCAGCAGCCAAGATTTCTTAGCGGGGGGACTTGGAGATACGCAGTATTTT
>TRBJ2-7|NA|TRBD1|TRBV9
CASSVEGQEAYEQYF
TGTGCCAGCAGCGTAGAGGGACAGGAGGCCTACGAGCAGTACTTC
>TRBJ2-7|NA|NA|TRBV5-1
CASSLAPGLGFSEQYF
TGCGCCAGCAGCTTGGCCCCTGGACTCGGTTTCTCCGAGCAGTACTTC
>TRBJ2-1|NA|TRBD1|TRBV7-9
CASSLMDRVNEQFF
TGTGCCAGCAGCTTGATGGACAGGGTCAATGAGCAGTTCTTC
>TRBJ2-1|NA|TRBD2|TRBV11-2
CASSLSGRANNEQFF
TGTGCCAGCAGCCTTAGCGGGAGGGCCAACAATGAGCAGTTCTTC
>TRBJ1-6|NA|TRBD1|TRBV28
CASINLDRVNSPLHF
TGTGCCAGCATCAACCTAGACAGGGTTAATTCACCCCTCCACTTT
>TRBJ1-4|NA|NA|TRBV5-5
CASGPNGVEKLFF
TGTGCCAGCGGGCCGAACGGAGTCGAAAAACTGTTTTTT
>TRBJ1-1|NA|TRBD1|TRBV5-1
CASSLYRGETTGGTEAFF
TGCGCCAGCAGCTTGTACAGGGGAGAGACTACGGGGGGCACTGAAGCTTTCTTT
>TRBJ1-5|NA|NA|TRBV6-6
CASSSAGTSSNQPQHF
TGTGCCAGCAGTTCCGCCGGGACCTCAAGCAATCAGCCCCAGCATTTT
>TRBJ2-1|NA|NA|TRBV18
CASSPIRGEQFF
TGTGCCAGCTCACCAATTAGGGGTGAGCAGTTCTTC
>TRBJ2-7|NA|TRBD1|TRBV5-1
CASSSQGYEQYF
TGCGCCAGCAGTTCACAGGGGTACGAGCAGTACTTC
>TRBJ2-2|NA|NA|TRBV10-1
CASSDGAKGRAGELFF
TGCGCCAGCAGTGACGGCGCGAAGGGCAGGGCCGGGGAGCTGTTTTTT
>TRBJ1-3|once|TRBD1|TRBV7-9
CASSFLTTGASSGNTIYF
TGTGCCAGCAGCTTCCTTACGACAGGGGCGAGCTCTGGAAACACCATATATTTT
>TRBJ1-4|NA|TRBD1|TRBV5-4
CASSEGTGEAEKLFF
TGTGCCAGCAGCGAGGGGACAGGGGAGGCCGAAAAACTGTTTTTT
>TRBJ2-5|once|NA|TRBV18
CASSSALHQETQYF
TGTGCCAGCTCATCCGCACTGCACCAAGAGACCCAGTACTTC
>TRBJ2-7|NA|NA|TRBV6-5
CASSLQGYEQYF
TGTGCCAGCAGCCTACAAGGTTACGAGCAGTACTTC
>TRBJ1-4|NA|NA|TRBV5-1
CASKGQTAKGNEKLFF
TGCGCCAGCAAGGGGCAGACGGCGAAAGGGAATGAAAAACTGTTTTTT
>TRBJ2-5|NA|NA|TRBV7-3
CASSLGGIQETQYF
TGTGCCAGCAGCTTAGGAGGGATCCAAGAGACCCAGTACTTC
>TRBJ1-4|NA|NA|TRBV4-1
CASSQDGGATNEKLFF
TGCGCCAGCAGCCAAGATGGAGGAGCAACTAATGAAAAACTGTTTTTT
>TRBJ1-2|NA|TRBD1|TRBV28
CASSLPITLGTEEYPTTDYGYTF
TGTGCCAGCAGTTTACCTATAACACTGGGGACAGAAGAATACCCGACTACGGACTATGGCTACACCTTC
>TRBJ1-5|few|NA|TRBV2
CASSEGAPNQPQHF
TGTGCCAGCAGTGAAGGGGCCCCTAATCAGCCCCAGCATTTT